This T cell receptor (beta chain) was retrieved from a study of blood T cell repertoires in COVID-19. Profiled with immunoSEQ multiplex PCR; TCRdb holds only in-frame clones, not every one. The sample carries about 390,000 clones, approximately 87% recorded once. The ends were cut back, 1 base at V and 8 bases at J, with 11 bases in the middle. The CDR3 is 13 amino acids. CDR1 and CDR2 (germline): SGHTA, FQGNSA. The sequence was obtained from a woman aged 55-69 years with COVID-19, enrolled during active disease. The sequencing sample was made of peripheral blood. V gene TRBV7-2 combines with J gene TRBJ1-1; D perhaps matches TRBD1 (6 bases). For the CDR3, the DNA is TGTGCCAGCAGCTTAGAAAGGACAGCGGAAGCTTTCTTT. Protein: CASSLERTAEAFF.